This record concerns one TCR beta chain sequence. The sample is drawn from a study of OX40 agonist ivuxolimab in advanced cancers. The CDR3 loop spans 15 amino acids. CDR1 is MNHEY, CDR2 SMNVEV, per germline (reference sequence). V was trimmed by 5 bases and J by 5 bases, leaving 18 bases between them. The table came from immunoSEQ multiplex PCR; TCRdb's copy has only in-frame clones and leaves some out. The data show some 50,000 clones, with 75% to 80% seen just once and over 6.5% held by the top ten. The receptor comes from an adult with an advanced solid tumor such as melanoma, head and neck, liver or kidney cancer. This sequence joins TRBV27 and TRBJ1-2, with TRBD1 as a possible D gene (5 bases). The sample was CD4+ or CD8+ T cells sorted from blood, taken in a trial of the OX40 agonist ivuxolimab. CDR3 bases: TGTGCCAGCAGTGTGAGCGGGACCTCAAATTATGGCTACACCTTC. This gives the protein CASSVSGTSNYGYTF.